One sample yielded the 10 T cell receptor beta chains listed below, sequenced in a study of T-cell memory formation after mild COVID-19. In TCRdb, the 5' RACE reads were re-called with MiXCR into one record per CDR3 protein. Here the sample spans some 300,000 distinct CDR3 sequences, around a fifth being singletons. The sequencing input was PBMCs or a T cell subset sorted from them (not recorded which). The receptors originated from a man between 18 and 35 years old who had mild COVID-19 (a few samples of this study predate the infection). Cell type and time point are not known.

The gene calls are TRBV5-1 and TRBJ2-1; 9 nucleotides agree with TRBD2. In germline, CDR1 is SGHRS, CDR2 YFSETQ. Trimming took 2 bases from V and 6 from J; bases not matched to a gene: 6. The CDR3 is 15 amino acids. The CDR3 DNA reads as TGCGCCAGCAGCTTTACGGCGGGGGGGCCCAATGAGCAGTTCTTC. Its translation is CASSFTAGGPNEQFF.

This clonotype was observed a handful of times. The rearrangement joins TRBV7-2 to TRBJ1-4, with D maybe TRBD1 (5 bases). Trimming shortened V by 1 base and J by 6 bases, and 12 bases separated the two germline ends. CDR1 SGHTA and CDR2 FQGNSA come from the germline V gene. CDR3 size: 15 residues. CDR3 residues: CASSLVAGLDEKLFF. For the CDR3, the DNA is TGTGCCAGCAGCTTAGTTGCGGGGCTAGATGAAAAACTGTTTTTT.

The chain joins TRBV7-8 to TRBJ1-2, with unresolved D. CDR1 SGHVS and CDR2 FQNEAQ come from the germline V gene. The CDR3 is made up of 13 amino acids. Trimming took 1 base from V and 8 from J, leaving 11 bases between them. The CDR3 DNA reads as TGTGCCAGCAGCTTAGACACGGTCTACGGCTACACCTTC. Its translation is CASSLDTVYGYTF.

This clonotype was picked up a small number of times. The chain couples TRBV5-1 to TRBJ2-7; 7 bases line up with TRBD1. The CDR3 runs to 15 residues. V lost 2 bases and J lost 2; bases outside the gene matches: 7. The V gene's germline CDR1 is SGHRS and CDR2 YFSETQ. CDR3 DNA sequence: TGCGCCAGCAGCTTATCCACAGGGGTGGCCTACGAGCAGTACTTC. Translation: CASSLSTGVAYEQYF. The full variable domain, rest sourced from reference TRBV5-1 and TRBJ2-7, is KAGVTQTPRYLIKTRGQQVTLSCSPISGHRSVSWYQQTPGQGLQFLFEYFSETQRNKGNFPGRFSGRQFSNSRSEMNVSTLELGDSALYLCASSLSTGVAYEQYFGPGTRLTVT.

V and J are TRBV7-9 and TRBJ2-7; 7 bases map to TRBD1. This CDR3 spans 13 amino acids. V gave up 5 bases and J gave up 4 bases; unmatched junction bases: 5. Germline V lookup: CDR1 SEHNR, CDR2 FQNEAQ (reference sequence). The CDR3, as DNA: TGTGCCAGCAGCACCGGGACAGCATACGAGCAGTACGTC. It codes for CASSTGTAYEQYV.

The chain combines TRBV7-8 with TRBJ1-1; D not resolved. The CDR3 contains 13 residues. Per germline, CDR1 SGHVS and CDR2 FQNEAQ. Trimming cost V 4 bases and J 4 bases, with 10 bases left between them. The CDR3 DNA is TGTGCCAGCAGCTCCGAACCACCCACTGAAGCTTTCTTT. Amino acid sequence: CASSSEPPTEAFF.

The chain recombines TRBV12-3 or TRBV12-4 with TRBJ1-2; no firm D call. Trimming shortened V by 7 bases and J by 9 bases, and 15 bases separated the two germline ends. The CDR3 contains 12 residues. The CDR3 DNA reads as TGTGCCAGCACCACCACTATCCGTAGCTACACCTTC. Protein: CASTTTIRSYTF.

V is TRBV6-5 and J is TRBJ1-1; no clear D gene. The CDR3 covers 12 residues. Germline V gene lookup returns CDR1 MNHEY and CDR2 SVGAGI. V was trimmed by 8 bases and J by 4 bases, leaving 11 bases between them. The CDR3 protein is CASGGWGTEAFF. The DNA of the CDR3 is TGTGCCAGCGGAGGCTGGGGCACTGAAGCTTTCTTT.

This clonotype has at least ten counts. V and J are TRBV12-3 or TRBV12-4 and TRBJ2-1, with D unresolved. The ends were cut back, 3 bases at V and 8 bases at J, with 11 bases in the middle. The CDR3 has 13 residues. The CDR3 region is CASSFSPWDEQFF. The CDR3 region has the DNA TGTGCCAGCAGTTTTTCCCCATGGGATGAGCAGTTCTTC.

This clonotype was seen a few times. The chain joins TRBV5-1 to TRBJ2-1; 7 bases are shared with TRBD1. This CDR3 contains 14 residues. CDR1 SGHRS and CDR2 YFSETQ come from the germline V gene. With V trimmed by 4 bases and J by 5 bases, 6 bases remained unmatched. The CDR3 loop is CASSGSQGNNEQFF. DNA of the CDR3: TGCGCCAGCAGCGGCTCACAGGGGAACAATGAGCAGTTCTTC.